These T cell receptor beta chains were read from a single sample in a study of PD-1 blockade in classical Hodgkin lymphoma. Clones were sequenced by immunoSEQ multiplex PCR, and TCRdb holds only the in-frame ones, with some missing. The sample shows approximately 9,000 clones, around nine tenths of them seen only once. The sequencing used peripheral blood mononuclear cells (PBMCs), collected before the fourth cycle of nivolumab. The source of these receptors is a human donor with classical Hodgkin lymphoma. The CDR3 runs from the conserved cysteine through the conserved F or W. Fields, in order: D gene, J gene, V gene, clone size, CDR3 DNA, CDR3 protein. D genes are given only for firm matches. Clone size, where shown, is once, few, many, or a class for clones that have expanded.

>-|TRBJ1-2|TRBV19|-
TGTGCCAGTAGTACAGACGATCTAGCAAGCTATGGCTACACCTTC
CASSTDDLASYGYTF
>TRBD1|TRBJ1-1|TRBV6-6|-
TGTGCCAGCAGTCGGGACAGACTTGAAGCTTTCTTT
CASSRDRLEAFF
>-|TRBJ1-5|TRBV2|once
TGTGCCAGCAGTGAATACGGGACGGAATTTTATAGCAATCAACGGCCCCAGCATTTT
CASSEYGTEFYSNQRPQHF
>-|TRBJ2-3|TRBV5-1|-
TGCGCCAGCAAAAATCCGGGGAGCACAGATACGCAGTATTTT
CASKNPGSTDTQYF
>-|TRBJ2-2|TRBV14|-
TGTGCCAGCAGCAAGTCACCGAACACCGGGGAGCTGTTTTTT
CASSKSPNTGELFF
>-|TRBJ2-7|TRBV27|-
TGTGCCAGCAGTACAGGTGGTGGCTACGAGCAGTACTTC
CASSTGGGYEQYF
>-|TRBJ1-6|TRBV4-3|-
TGCGCCAGCAGCCAAGAGCCGACAGCCAATTCACCCCTCCACTTT
CASSQEPTANSPLHF
>TRBD2|TRBJ2-3|TRBV7-6|-
TGTGCCAGCAGCCTACAAGCGGGGGGGGTGACAGATACGCAGTATTTT
CASSLQAGGVTDTQYF
>-|TRBJ2-2|TRBV18|-
TGTGCCAGCTCACCGACGGACGGGGAGCTGTTTTTT
CASSPTDGELFF
>-|TRBJ2-2|TRBV19|-
TGTGCCAGTAGTATAGCAGGGGTCACCGGGGAGCTGTTTTTT
CASSIAGVTGELFF
>TRBD2|TRBJ2-7|TRBV7-9|-
TGTGCCCTCGACGGGGGGTCGGGCGAGCAGTACTTC
CALDGGSGEQYF
>-|TRBJ2-3|TRBV19|once
TGTGCCAGTACCAGGAGGGGGAACGGGATAGATACGCAGTATTTT
CASTRRGNGIDTQYF
>-|TRBJ2-7|TRBV5-4|-
TGTGCCAGCAGCTTGGACGGGGGGCCGAGCTCCTACGAGCAGTACTTC
CASSLDGGPSSYEQYF
>TRBD1|TRBJ1-2|TRBV4-3|-
TGCGCCAGCAGCCAATTCTATGACAGGGATGGCAATGGCTACACCTTC
CASSQFYDRDGNGYTF
>-|TRBJ2-7|TRBV4-1|-
TGCGCCAGCAGCCGAGCGTCTGGAGGTTCCTACGAGCAGTACTTC
CASSRASGGSYEQYF
>-|TRBJ2-5|TRBV5-4|once
TGTGCCAGCAGCGACGGGATTCAAGAGACCCAGTACTTC
CASSDGIQETQYF
>TRBD1|TRBJ2-7|TRBV29-1|-
TGCAGCGTTGACGGGACAGGGCGAGAGCAGTACTTC
CSVDGTGREQYF
>-|TRBJ2-5|TRBV7-9|-
TGTGCCAGCAGCTTACCGGGGTACGAGACCCAGTACTTC
CASSLPGYETQYF
>-|TRBJ1-3|TRBV19|-
TGTGCCAGTAGTATAGCCCACAGGGCCCCATTTCTCTCTGGAAACACCATATATTTT
CASSIAHRAPFLSGNTIYF
>-|TRBJ1-1|TRBV7-9|once
TGTGCCAGCAGCTTACAGGGAATTAACACTGAAGCTTTCTTT
CASSLQGINTEAFF
>-|TRBJ1-2|TRBV6-9|-
TGTGCCAGCACCGACATTTTTTGCGGACACCATGGCTACACCTTC
CASTDIFCGHHGYTF
>-|TRBJ1-2|TRBV7-9|-
TGTGCCAGCAGCCTGTCGGACAGCTATGGCTACACCTTC
CASSLSDSYGYTF
>-|TRBJ1-3|TRBV4-1|-
TGCGCCAGCAGCCAAGTGGGTGGGCGAATGATAACTCGTGGAAACACCATATATTTT
CASSQVGGRMITRGNTIYF
>-|TRBJ2-7|TRBV18|-
TGTGCCAGCTCACCTCCAGAGCCTCCCTACGAGCAGTACTTC
CASSPPEPPYEQYF
>-|TRBJ1-1|TRBV5-4|-
TGTGCCAGCAGCTTGGGAGAGTGGGGCAAGGGCACTGAAGCTTTCTTT
CASSLGEWGKGTEAFF
>TRBD1|TRBJ2-1|TRBV4-3|-
TGCGCCAGCAGCCAAGAGACAGGGACGCACAATGAGCAGTTCTTC
CASSQETGTHNEQFF
>-|TRBJ1-1|TRBV19|-
TGTGCCAGTAGCCGGACAGAGAACACTGAAGCTTTCTTT
CASSRTENTEAFF
>-|TRBJ1-2|TRBV10-3|-
TGTGCCATCAGTGTCGACGTCAACTATGGCTACACCTTC
CAISVDVNYGYTF
>TRBD1|TRBJ1-4|TRBV4-1|-
TGCGCCAGCAGCCAAGTACAGGGGGAGATTGGTGAAAAACTGTTTTTT
CASSQVQGEIGEKLFF
>-|TRBJ1-6|TRBV6-5|-
TGTGCCAGCAGCCAGGAAGTCACCTATAATTCACCCCTCCACTTT
CASSQEVTYNSPLHF
>TRBD1|TRBJ1-4|TRBV27|-
TGTGCCAGCAGCAAAATGGGACAGGGGTTCGAAAAACTGTTTTTT
CASSKMGQGFEKLFF
>TRBD1|TRBJ1-6|TRBV7-2|-
TGTGCCAGCAGCTTAGGCTGGACAGGGGCTGTTTCACCCCTCCACTTT
CASSLGWTGAVSPLHF
>-|TRBJ1-1|TRBV5-1|-
TGCGCCAGCAGCTTTAAAGGGGTGGACAACACTGAAGCTTTCTTT
CASSFKGVDNTEAFF
>-|TRBJ1-1|TRBV20-1|-
TGCAGTGCTACAGGGGCCACTGAAGCTTTCTTT
CSATGATEAFF
>TRBD1|TRBJ1-2|TRBV4-3|-
TGCGCCAGCAGCCTCGGGACAGACGCTAACTATGGCTACACCTTC
CASSLGTDANYGYTF
>-|TRBJ1-5|TRBV19|-
TGTGCCAGTAACCCAATTGGGAACAATCAGCCCCAGCATTTT
CASNPIGNNQPQHF
>TRBD1|TRBJ2-7|TRBV5-1|once
TGCGCCAGCAGCTCGCGACAGGGTAGCTCCTACGAGCAGTACTTC
CASSSRQGSSYEQYF
>-|TRBJ2-2|TRBV12-5|-
TGTGCTAGTGGTTTTTCGGGCCCCGGGGAGCTGTTTTTT
CASGFSGPGELFF
>-|TRBJ2-3|TRBV7-9|-
TGTGCCAGCAGCTTAAGAGGACACACAGATACGCAGTATTTT
CASSLRGHTDTQYF
>-|TRBJ1-4|TRBV6-5|-
TGTGCCAGCAGTTACGACGAAGATGAAAAACTGTTTTTT
CASSYDEDEKLFF
>-|TRBJ1-1|TRBV5-1|-
TGCGCCAGCAGCTGGGGACAGAACACTGAAGCTTTCTTT
CASSWGQNTEAFF
>-|TRBJ1-1|TRBV5-6|once
TGTGCCAGCAGCGCGGGGTTTTACACTGAAGCTTTCTTT
CASSAGFYTEAFF